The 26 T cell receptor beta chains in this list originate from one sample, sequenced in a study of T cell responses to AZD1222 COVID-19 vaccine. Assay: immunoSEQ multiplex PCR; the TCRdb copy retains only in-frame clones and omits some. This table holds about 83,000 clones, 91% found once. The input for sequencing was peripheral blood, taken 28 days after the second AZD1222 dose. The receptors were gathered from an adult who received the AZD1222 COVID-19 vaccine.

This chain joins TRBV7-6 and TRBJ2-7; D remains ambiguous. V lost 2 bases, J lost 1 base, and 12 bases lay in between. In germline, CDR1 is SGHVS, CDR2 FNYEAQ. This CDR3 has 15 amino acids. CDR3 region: CASSLSQAFSYEQYF. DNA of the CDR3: TGTGCCAGCAGCTTATCTCAGGCCTTTTCCTACGAGCAGTACTTC.

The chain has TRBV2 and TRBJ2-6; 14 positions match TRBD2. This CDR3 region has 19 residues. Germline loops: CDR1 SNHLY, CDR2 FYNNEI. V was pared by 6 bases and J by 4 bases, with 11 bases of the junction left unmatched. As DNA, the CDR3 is TGTGCCAGCAGACGGACTAGCGGGAGGAGAGATTCCGGGGCCAACGTCCTGACTTTC. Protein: CASRRTSGRRDSGANVLTF.

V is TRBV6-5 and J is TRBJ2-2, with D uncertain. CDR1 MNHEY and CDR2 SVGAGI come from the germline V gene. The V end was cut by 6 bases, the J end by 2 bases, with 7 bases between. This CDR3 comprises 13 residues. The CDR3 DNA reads TGTGCCAGCAGACTTTATAACACCGGGGAGCTGTTTTTT. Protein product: CASRLYNTGELFF.

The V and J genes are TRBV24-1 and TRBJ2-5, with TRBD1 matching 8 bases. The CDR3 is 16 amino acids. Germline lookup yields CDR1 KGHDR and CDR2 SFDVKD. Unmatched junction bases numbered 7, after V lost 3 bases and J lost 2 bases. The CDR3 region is CATSDPRTGNQETQYF. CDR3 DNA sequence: TGTGCCACCAGTGATCCAAGGACAGGGAATCAAGAGACCCAGTACTTC.

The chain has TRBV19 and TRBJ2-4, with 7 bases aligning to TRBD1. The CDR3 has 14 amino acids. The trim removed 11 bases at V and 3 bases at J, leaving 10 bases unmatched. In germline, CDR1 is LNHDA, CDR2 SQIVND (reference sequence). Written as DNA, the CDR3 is TGTGCCGAGGACCAGGGGGTGGACAAAAACATTCAGTACTTC. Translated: CAEDQGVDKNIQYF.

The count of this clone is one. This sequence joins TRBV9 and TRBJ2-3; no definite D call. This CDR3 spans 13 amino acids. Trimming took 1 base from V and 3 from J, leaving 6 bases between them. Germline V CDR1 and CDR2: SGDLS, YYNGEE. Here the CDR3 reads CASSVNRTDTQYF. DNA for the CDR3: TGTGCCAGCAGCGTAAACCGGACAGATACGCAGTATTTT.

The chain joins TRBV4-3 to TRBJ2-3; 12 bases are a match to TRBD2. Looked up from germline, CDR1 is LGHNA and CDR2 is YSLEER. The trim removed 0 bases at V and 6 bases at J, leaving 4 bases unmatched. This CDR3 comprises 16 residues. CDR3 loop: CASSQELAGGRDTQYF. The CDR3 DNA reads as TGCGCCAGCAGCCAAGAACTAGCGGGAGGTAGGGATACGCAGTATTTT.

In nucleotides, the CDR3 is TGCAGCGTTGGTTTTGGGGGCAGCTCCTACGAGCAGTACTTC. Its translation: CSVGFGGSSYEQYF. The chain has TRBV29-1 and TRBJ2-7; maybe TRBD1 (6 bases). CDR1 is SQVTM and CDR2 is ANQGSEA in the germline V gene. V was trimmed by 4 bases and J by 0 bases, leaving 13 bases between them. The CDR3 contains 14 residues.

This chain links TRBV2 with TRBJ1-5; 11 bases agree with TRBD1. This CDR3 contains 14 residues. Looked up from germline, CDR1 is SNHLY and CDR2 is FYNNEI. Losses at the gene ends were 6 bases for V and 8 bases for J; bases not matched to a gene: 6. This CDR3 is CASSGTGGRKPQHF. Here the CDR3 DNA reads TGTGCCAGCAGCGGGACAGGGGGACGGAAGCCCCAGCATTTT.

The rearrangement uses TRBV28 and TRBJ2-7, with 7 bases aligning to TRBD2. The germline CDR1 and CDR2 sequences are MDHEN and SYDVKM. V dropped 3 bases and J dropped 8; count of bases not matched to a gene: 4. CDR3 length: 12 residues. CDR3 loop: CASSFPGRQQYF. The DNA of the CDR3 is TGTGCCAGCAGTTTCCCCGGGAGGCAGCAGTACTTC.

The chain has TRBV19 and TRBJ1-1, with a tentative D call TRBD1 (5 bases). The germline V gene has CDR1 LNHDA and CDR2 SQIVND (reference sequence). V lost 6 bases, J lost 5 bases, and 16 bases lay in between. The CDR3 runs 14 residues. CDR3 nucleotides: TGTGCCAGTAGCCAGGGAAGGTCGAGAACTGAAGCTTTCTTT. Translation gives CASSQGRSRTEAFF. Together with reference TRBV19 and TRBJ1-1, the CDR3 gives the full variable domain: DGGITQSPKYLFRKEGQNVTLSCEQNLNHDAMYWYRQDPGQGLRLIYYSQIVNDFQKGDIAEGYSVSREKKESFPLTVTSAQKNPTAFYLCASSQGRSRTEAFFGQGTRLTVV.

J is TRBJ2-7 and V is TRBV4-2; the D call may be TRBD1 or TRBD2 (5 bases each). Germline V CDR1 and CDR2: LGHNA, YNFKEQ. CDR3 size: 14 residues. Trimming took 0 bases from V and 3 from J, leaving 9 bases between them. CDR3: CASSQDPGHYEQYF. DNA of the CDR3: TGTGCCAGCAGCCAAGACCCGGGGCACTACGAGCAGTACTTC.

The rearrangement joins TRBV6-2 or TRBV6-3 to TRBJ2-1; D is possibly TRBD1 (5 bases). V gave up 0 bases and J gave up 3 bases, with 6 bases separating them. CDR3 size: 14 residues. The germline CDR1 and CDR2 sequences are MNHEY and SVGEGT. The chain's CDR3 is CASSYSTDYNEQFF. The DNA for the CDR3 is TGTGCCAGCAGTTACTCGACAGACTACAATGAGCAGTTCTTC.

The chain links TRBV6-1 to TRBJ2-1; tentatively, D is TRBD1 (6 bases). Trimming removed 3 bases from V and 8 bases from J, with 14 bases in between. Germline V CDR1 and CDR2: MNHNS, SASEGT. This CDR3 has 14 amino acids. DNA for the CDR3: TGTGCCAGCAGTGATGGTGACAGGATCTATGAGCAGTTCTTC. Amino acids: CASSDGDRIYEQFF.

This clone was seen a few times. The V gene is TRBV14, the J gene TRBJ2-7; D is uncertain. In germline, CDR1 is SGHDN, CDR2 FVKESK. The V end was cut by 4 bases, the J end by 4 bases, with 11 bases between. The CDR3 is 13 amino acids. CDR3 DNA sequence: TGTGCCAGCAGCCGAGGTTCTGGGTACGAGCAGTACTTC. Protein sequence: CASSRGSGYEQYF.

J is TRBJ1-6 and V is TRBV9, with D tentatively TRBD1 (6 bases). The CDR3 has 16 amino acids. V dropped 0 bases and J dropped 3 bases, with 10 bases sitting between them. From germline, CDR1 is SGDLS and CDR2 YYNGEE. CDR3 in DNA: TGTGCCAGCAGCGTAGGCCCAGGGGACTATAATTCACCCCTCCACTTT. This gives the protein CASSVGPGDYNSPLHF.

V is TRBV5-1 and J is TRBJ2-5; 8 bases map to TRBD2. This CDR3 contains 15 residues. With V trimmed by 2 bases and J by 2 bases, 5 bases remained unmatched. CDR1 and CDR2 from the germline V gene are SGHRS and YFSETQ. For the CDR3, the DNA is TGCGCCAGCAGCTTAGCGGGAGAGTCTCAAGAGACCCAGTACTTC. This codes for CASSLAGESQETQYF.

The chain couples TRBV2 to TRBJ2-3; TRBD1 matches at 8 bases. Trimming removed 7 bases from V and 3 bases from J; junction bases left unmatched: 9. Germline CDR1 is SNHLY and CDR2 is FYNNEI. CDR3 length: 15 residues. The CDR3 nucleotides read TGTGCCAGCAACCTACCAGGGGGCGAAACAGATACGCAGTATTTT. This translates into CASNLPGGETDTQYF.

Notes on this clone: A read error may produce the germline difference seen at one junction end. CDR3 sequence (DNA): TGTGCCAGCAGTGGGGACGCCTCAACTCTCTTC. Protein product: CASSGDASTLF. The chain combines TRBV2 with TRBJ2-4, with D perhaps TRBD1 or TRBD2 (5 bases each). Germline V lookup: CDR1 SNHLY, CDR2 FYNNEI. The CDR3 has 11 amino acids.

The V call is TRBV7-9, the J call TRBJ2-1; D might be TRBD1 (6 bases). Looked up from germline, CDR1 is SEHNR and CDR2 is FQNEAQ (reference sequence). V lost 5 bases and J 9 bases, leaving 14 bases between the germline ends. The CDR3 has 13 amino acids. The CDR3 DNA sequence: TGTGCCAGCAGCATTACAGGGCTGGGTGAGCAGTTCTTC. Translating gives CASSITGLGEQFF. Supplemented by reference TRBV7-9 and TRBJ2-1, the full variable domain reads DTGVSQNPRHKITKRGQNVTFRCDPISEHNRLYWYRQTLGQGPEFLTYFQNEAQLEKSRLLSDRFSAERPKGSFSTLEIQRTEQGDSAMYLCASSITGLGEQFFGPGTRLTVL.

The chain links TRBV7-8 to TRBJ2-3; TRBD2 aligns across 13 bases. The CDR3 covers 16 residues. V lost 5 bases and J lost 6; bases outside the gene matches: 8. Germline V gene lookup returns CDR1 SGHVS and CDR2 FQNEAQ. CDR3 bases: TGTGCCAGCAGCCTCCGGACTAGCGGGAGTTCGGATACGCAGTATTTT. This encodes CASSLRTSGSSDTQYF. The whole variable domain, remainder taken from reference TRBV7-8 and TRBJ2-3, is GAGVSQSPRYKVAKRGQDVALRCDPISGHVSLFWYQQALGQGPEFLTYFQNEAQLDKSGLPSDRFFAERPEGSVSTLKIQRTQQEDSAVYLCASSLRTSGSSDTQYFGPGTRLTVL.

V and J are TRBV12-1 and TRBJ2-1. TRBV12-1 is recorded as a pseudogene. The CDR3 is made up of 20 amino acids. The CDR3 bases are TGTGCCAGCAGCTTTCGGGACGCGCTAGCCTGGAGTGGGGTCAACAATGAGCAGTTCTTC. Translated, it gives CASSFRDALAWSGVNNEQFF.

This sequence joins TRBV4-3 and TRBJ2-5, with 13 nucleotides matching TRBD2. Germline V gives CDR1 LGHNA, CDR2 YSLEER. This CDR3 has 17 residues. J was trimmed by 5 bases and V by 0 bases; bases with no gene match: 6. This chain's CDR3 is CASSQDITSGRGETQYF. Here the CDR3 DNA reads TGCGCCAGCAGCCAAGATATAACTAGCGGGAGGGGGGAGACCCAGTACTTC.

This CDR3 reads CASSSFSGTSGVGEQYF. In DNA form, the CDR3 reads TGTGCCAGCAGTTCCTTCTCCGGGACTAGCGGAGTGGGCGAGCAGTACTTC. The chain joins TRBV27 to TRBJ2-7; 11 positions match TRBD2. CDR3 length: 17 amino acids. Germline values: CDR1 MNHEY, CDR2 SMNVEV (reference sequence). Losses at the gene ends were 4 bases for V and 6 bases for J; bases not matched to a gene: 14.

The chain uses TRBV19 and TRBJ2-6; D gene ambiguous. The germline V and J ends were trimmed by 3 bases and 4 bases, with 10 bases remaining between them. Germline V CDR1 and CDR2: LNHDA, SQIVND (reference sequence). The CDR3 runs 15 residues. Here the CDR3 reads CASSISSSGANVLTF. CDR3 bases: TGTGCCAGTAGTATCTCTTCGTCCGGGGCCAACGTCCTGACTTTC.

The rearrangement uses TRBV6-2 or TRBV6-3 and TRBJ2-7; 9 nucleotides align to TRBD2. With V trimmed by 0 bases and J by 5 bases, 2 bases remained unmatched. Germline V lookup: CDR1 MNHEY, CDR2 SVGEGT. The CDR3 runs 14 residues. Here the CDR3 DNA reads TGTGCCAGCAGTTACTCGCGGGAGGGCCACGAGCAGTACTTC. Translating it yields CASSYSREGHEQYF.